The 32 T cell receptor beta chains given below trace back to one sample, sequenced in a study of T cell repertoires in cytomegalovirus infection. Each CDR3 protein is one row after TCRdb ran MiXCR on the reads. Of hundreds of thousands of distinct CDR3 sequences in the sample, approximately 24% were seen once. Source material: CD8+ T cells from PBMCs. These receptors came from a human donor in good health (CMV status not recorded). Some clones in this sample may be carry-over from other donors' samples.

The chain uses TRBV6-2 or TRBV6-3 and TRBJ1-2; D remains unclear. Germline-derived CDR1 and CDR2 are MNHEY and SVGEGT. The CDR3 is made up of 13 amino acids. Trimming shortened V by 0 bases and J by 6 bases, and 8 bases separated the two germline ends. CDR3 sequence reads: CASSYSGVDGYTF. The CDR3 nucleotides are TGTGCCAGCAGTTACTCGGGAGTCGATGGCTACACCTTC.

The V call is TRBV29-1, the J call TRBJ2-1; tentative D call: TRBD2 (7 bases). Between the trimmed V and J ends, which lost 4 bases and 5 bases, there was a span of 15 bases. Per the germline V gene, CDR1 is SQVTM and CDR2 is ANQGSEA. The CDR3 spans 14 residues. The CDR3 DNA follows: TGCAGCGTTGTTAGGGGGGGTATCAACAATGAGCAGTTCTTC. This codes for CSVVRGGINNEQFF.

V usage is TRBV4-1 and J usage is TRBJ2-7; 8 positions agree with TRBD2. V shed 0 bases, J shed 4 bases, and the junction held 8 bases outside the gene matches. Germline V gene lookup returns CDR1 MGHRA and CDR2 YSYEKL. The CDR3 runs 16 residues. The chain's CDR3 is CASSQEVIAGSYEQYV. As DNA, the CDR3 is TGCGCCAGCAGCCAAGAGGTAATAGCGGGGAGTTACGAGCAGTACGTC.

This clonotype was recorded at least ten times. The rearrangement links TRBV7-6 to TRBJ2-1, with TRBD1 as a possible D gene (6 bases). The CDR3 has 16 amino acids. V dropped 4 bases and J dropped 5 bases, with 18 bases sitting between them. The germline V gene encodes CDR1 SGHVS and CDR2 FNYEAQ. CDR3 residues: CASSSGFQDRNNEQFF. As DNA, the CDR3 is TGTGCCAGCAGCTCGGGTTTTCAAGACAGGAACAATGAGCAGTTCTTC.

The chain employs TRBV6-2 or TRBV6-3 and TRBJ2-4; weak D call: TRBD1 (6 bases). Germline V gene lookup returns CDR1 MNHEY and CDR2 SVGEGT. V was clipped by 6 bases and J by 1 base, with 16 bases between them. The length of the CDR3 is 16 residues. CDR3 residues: CASRPQGNGAKNIQYF. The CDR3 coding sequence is TGTGCCAGCAGGCCTCAGGGGAATGGGGCCAAAAACATTCAGTACTTC.

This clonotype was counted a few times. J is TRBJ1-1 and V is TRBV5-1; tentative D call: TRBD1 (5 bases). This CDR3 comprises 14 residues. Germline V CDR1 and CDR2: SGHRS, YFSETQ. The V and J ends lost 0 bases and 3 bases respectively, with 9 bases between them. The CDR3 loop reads CASSLGTTYTEAFF. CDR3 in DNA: TGCGCCAGCAGCTTGGGGACAACTTACACTGAAGCTTTCTTT.

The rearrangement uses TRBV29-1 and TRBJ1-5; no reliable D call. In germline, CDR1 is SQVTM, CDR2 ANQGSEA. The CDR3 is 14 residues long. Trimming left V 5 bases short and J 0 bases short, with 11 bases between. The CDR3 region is CSVSGGNSNQPQHF. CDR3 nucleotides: TGCAGCGTTTCGGGAGGAAATAGCAATCAGCCCCAGCATTTT.

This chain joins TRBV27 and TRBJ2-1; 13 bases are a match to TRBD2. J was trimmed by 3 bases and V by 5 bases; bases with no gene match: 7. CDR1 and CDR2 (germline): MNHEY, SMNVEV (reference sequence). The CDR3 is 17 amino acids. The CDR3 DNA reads TGTGCCAGCAGTAGCACTAGCGGGGGGGCTCACTACAATGAGCAGTTCTTC. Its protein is CASSSTSGGAHYNEQFF.

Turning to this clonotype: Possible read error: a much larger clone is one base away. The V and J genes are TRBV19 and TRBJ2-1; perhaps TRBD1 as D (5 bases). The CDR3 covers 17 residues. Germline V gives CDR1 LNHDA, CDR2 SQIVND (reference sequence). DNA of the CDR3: TGTGCCGGTAGTATGGTGGCAGGGCGAGGTCCTTACAATGAGCAGTTCTTC. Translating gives CAGSMVAGRGPYNEQFF.

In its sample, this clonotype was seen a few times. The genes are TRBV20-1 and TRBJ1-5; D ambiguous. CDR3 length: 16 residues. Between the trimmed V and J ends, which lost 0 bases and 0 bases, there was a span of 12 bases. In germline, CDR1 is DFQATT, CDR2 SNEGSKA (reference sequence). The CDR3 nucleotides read TGCAGTGCTAGAGATCGTACGGAATATAGCAATCAGCCCCAGCATTTT. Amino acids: CSARDRTEYSNQPQHF.

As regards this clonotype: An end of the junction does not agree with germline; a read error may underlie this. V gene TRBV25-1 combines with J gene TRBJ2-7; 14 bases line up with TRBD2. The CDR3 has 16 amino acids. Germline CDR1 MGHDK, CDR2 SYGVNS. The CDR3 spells CVSSGLAGGSGYEQYF. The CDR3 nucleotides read TGTGTCAGCAGTGGACTAGCGGGGGGATCCGGGTACGAGCAGTACTTC.

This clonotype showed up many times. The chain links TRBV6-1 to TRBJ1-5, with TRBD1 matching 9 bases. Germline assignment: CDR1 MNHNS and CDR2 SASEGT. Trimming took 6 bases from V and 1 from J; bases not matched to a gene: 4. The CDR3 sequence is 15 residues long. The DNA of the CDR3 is TGTGCCAGCAGGAGGACAGGGGAAAGCAATCAGCCCCAGCATTTT. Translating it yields CASRRTGESNQPQHF.

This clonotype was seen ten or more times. The CDR3 DNA reads TGTGCCAGCAGCGGTGGACAGGGGGCGAACACCGGGGAGCTGTTTTTT. Protein sequence: CASSGGQGANTGELFF. The V call is TRBV5-6, the J call TRBJ2-2; TRBD1 agrees at 10 bases. CDR1 is SGHDT and CDR2 is YYEEEE in the germline V gene. The CDR3 has 16 amino acids. J lost 0 bases, V lost 4 bases, and 3 bases had no gene match.

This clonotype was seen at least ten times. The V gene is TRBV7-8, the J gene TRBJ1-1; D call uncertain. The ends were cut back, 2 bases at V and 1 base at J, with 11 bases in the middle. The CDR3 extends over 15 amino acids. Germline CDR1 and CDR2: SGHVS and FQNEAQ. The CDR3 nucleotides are TGTGCCAGCAGCTTATGGGCCCGGGGGAACACTGAAGCTTTCTTT. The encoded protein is CASSLWARGNTEAFF.

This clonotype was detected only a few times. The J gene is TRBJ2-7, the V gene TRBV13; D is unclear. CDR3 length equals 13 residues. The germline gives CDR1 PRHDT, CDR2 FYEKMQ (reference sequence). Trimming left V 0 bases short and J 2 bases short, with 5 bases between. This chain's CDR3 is CASSLGPPYEQYF. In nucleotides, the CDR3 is TGTGCCAGCAGCTTAGGACCTCCCTACGAGCAGTACTTC.

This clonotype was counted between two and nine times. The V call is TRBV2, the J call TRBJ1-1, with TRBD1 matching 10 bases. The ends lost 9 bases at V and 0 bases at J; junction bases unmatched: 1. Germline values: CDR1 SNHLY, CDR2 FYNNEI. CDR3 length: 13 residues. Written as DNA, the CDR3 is TGTGCCAGGGGACAGGGGTTGAACACTGAAGCTTTCTTT. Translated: CARGQGLNTEAFF.

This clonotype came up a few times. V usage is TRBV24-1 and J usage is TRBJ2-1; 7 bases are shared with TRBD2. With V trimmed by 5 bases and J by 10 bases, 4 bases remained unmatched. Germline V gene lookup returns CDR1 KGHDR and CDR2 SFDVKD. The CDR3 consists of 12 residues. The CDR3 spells CATSGGGSEQFF. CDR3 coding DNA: TGTGCCACCAGTGGGGGCGGGAGCGAGCAGTTCTTC.

The DNA for the CDR3 is TGTGCCAGCAGCCACCGTCAGGGATTGGATGAAAAACTGTTTTTT. Translating it yields CASSHRQGLDEKLFF. The V gene is TRBV7-6, the J gene TRBJ1-4, with D possibly TRBD1 on 5 matching bases. Germline-derived CDR1 and CDR2 are SGHVS and FNYEAQ. This CDR3 spans 15 amino acids. Between the trimmed V and J ends, which lost 5 bases and 6 bases, there was a span of 16 bases.

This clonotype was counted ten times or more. CDR3 DNA sequence: TGTGCCAGCAGCCCCCACAGGGTAAACGAGGGGGAGACCCAGTACTTC. Its translation: CASSPHRVNEGETQYF. V and J are TRBV28 and TRBJ2-5, with D perhaps TRBD1 (6 bases). CDR1 is MDHEN, CDR2 SYDVKM, per germline. This CDR3 comprises 16 residues. V was trimmed by 6 bases and J by 5 bases, leaving 22 bases between them.

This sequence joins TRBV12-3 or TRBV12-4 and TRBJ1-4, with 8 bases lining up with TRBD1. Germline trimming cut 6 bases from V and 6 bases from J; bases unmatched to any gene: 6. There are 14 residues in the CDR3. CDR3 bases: TGTGCCAGCAGCACCGGGACAGGTTATGAAAAACTGTTTTTT. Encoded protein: CASSTGTGYEKLFF.

The CDR3 loop reads CASSFRGGVPYEQYV. The CDR3 region has the DNA TGTGCCAGCAGTTTTCGAGGGGGGGTTCCCTACGAGCAGTACGTC. V gene TRBV28 combines with J gene TRBJ2-7; tentatively, D is TRBD2 (7 bases). CDR1 MDHEN and CDR2 SYDVKM come from the germline V gene. The V end lost 3 bases, the J end lost 2 bases, and 14 bases lay between the germline ends. This CDR3 region has 15 residues.

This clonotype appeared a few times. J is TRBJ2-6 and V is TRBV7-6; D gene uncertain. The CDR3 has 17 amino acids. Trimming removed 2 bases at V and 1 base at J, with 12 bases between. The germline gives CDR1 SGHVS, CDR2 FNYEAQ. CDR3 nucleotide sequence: TGTGCCAGCAGCTTACCTCGAAGTCAGTCTGGGGCCAACGTCCTGACTTTC. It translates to CASSLPRSQSGANVLTF.

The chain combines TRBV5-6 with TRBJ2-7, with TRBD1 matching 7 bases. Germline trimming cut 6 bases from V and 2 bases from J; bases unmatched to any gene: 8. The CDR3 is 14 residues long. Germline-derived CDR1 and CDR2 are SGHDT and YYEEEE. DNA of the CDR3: TGTGCCAGCACCTCCCGCAGGGGGACCTACGAGCAGTACGTC. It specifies CASTSRRGTYEQYV.

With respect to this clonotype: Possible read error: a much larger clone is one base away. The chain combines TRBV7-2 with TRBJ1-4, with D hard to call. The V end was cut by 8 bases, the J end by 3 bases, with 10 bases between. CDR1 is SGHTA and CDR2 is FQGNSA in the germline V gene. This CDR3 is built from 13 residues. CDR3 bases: TGTGCCAGCCGGTGGCCTCCTAATGAAAAACTGTTTTTT. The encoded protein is CASRWPPNEKLFF.

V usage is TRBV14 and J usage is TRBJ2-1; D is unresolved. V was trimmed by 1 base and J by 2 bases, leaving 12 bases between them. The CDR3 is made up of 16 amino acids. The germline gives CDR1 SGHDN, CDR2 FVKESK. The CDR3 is CASSQGRDPAYNEQFF. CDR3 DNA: TGTGCCAGCAGCCAAGGAAGGGATCCGGCCTACAATGAGCAGTTCTTC.

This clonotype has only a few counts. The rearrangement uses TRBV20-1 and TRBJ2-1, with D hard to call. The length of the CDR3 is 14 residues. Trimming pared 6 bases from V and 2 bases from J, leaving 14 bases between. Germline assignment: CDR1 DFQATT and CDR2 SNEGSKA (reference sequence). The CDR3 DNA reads TGCAGTGCCCGAAACTCCATGGCCTACAATGAGCAGTTCTTC. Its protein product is CSARNSMAYNEQFF.

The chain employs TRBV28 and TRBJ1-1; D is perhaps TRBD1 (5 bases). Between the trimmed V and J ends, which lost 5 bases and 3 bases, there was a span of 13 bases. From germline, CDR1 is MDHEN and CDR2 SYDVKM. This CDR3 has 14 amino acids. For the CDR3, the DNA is TGTGCCAGCAGTCAACAGTGGGGGGACACTGAAGCTTTCTTT. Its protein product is CASSQQWGDTEAFF.

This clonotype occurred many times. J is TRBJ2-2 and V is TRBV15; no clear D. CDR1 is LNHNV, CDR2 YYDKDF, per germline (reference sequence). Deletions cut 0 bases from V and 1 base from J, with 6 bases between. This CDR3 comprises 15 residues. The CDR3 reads CATSRDLGNTGELFF. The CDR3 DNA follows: TGTGCCACCAGCAGAGATTTGGGGAACACCGGGGAGCTGTTTTTT.

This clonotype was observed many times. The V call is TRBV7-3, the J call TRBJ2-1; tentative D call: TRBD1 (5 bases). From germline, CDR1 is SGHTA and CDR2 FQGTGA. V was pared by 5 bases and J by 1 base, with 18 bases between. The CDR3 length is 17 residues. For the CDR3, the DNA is TGTGCCAGCAGCCCAGGGCATATAAGTCGGTCCTACAATGAGCAGTTCTTC. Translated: CASSPGHISRSYNEQFF.

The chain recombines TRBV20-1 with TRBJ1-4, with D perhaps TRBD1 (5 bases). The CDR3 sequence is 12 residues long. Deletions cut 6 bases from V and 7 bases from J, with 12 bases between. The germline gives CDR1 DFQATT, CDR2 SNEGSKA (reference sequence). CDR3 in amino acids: CSAWDLGEKLFF. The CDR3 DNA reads TGCAGTGCCTGGGACCTTGGTGAAAAACTGTTTTTT.

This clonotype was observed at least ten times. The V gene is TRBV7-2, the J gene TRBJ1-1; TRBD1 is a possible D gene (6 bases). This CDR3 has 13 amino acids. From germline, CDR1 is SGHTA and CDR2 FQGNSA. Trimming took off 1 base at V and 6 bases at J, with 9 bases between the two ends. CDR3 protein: CASSLGGAPEAFF. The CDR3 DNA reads TGTGCCAGCAGCTTAGGGGGGGCTCCTGAAGCTTTCTTT.

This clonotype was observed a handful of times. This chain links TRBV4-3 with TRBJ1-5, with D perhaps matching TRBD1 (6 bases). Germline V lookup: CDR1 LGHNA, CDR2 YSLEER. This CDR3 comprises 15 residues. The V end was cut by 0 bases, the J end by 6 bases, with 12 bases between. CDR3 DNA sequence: TGCGCCAGCAGCCAAGATCTGGGGGCAACTCAGCCCCAGCATTTT. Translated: CASSQDLGATQPQHF.